This T cell receptor (beta chain) was sequenced in a study of beta chain features in type 1 diabetes (dated by TCRdb to the late 2010s). Background for the entire study: Mean age, gender distribution, total cell number and subset yield were not different between patients and healthy donors. Across all samples, some 100,000,000 sorted cells were examined, and cell number per subset correlated strongly with RNA yield. The study compared TCRB repertoires of sorted circulating CD4+ T cell subsets between recently diagnosed type 1 diabetes patients and matched healthy donors. Naive and central memory subsets were obtained from all 30 or so donors, but regulatory and stem cell-like memory subsets were isolated from only 8 patients and roughly eight healthy donors. Study-wide conclusions, independent of this receptor: PCR might favor shorter templates, but patient and control samples were amplified and corrected together, so any skew would affect both groups equally. HLA sub-analyses involved small numbers of individuals, so any influence of HLA type on TCRB rearrangement remained unresolved. Type 1 diabetes patients showed a moderate but significant shortening of TCRB CDR3 length in all four CD4+ subsets. Naive, central memory and regulatory TCRB repertoires appeared to be more similar among patients than among healthy donors. Because cDNA was sequenced instead of genomic DNA, highly expressing activated cells could be over-represented, though the groups showed no difference in activation or CD3 levels. At VDJ recombination sites, type 1 diabetes patients had fewer insertions and more deleted nucleotides, which implies abnormalities in thymic rearrangement.

The entire amount of isolated RNA was reverse transcribed using the High Capacity cDNA Reverse Transcription Kit, so the sequenced TCRB transcripts were expressed ones. Deep immunoSEQ sequencing was performed on naive, central memory and regulatory T cell samples, with an average of roughly 4 million total reads per sample. Sorted cells were lysed in RLT buffer, and RNA was extracted using DNase-treated RNeasy Micro or Mini kits according to cell number. To prevent cross-contamination, each cell subset was processed individually, whereas patient and healthy donor samples were processed jointly. The immunoSEQ multiplex PCR was used to amplify TCRB sequences from cDNA, yielding 87-bp fragments that span the CDR3 region. Amplicons were sequenced on the Illumina HiSeq platform. The source study handled its data this way. Synthetic template baselines were used to correct PCR bias computationally, reads within Hamming distance 2 were collapsed together, and singletons that could not be merged were discarded. By aligning reads against IMGT, V, D and J genes, CDR3 length, and insertions or deletions at six rearrangement sites were assigned. Within each subset, clonotype counts were normalized to sorted cell number, after which true diversity and Gini coefficients were computed with the tcR R package. Repertoire sharing was quantified using the overlap coefficient calculated on TCRB nucleotide sequences. Out-of-frame TCRB sequences from naive cells were analyzed as a proxy for the pre-selection repertoire. TCRdb provides this immuneACCESS table in a form limited to in-frame rearrangements. Some clones are lacking; in checked studies, under half of them reflect an unresolved V gene, and why the rest are absent is not known. V, J and clone size derive from that table, while D and trimming were established from the DNA sequence. The sample records 310,000 or so clones, about 15% of which are singletons. The ten largest clones capture less than 0.02% of the sample.

From each donor, a single peripheral blood sample of about 116 mL on average was drawn into heparinised tubes. Naive, central memory, regulatory and stem cell-like memory CD4+ T cells were sorted on a BD FACSAria II using a panel including CD45RO, CCR7, CD25, CD127, CD95 and CD27. All sorted populations exceeded 95% purity. PBMCs were isolated right away by Lymphoprep density gradient centrifugation and were stained directly, without culture. To minimize batch effects, samples were stained and sorted in pairs, one healthy donor with one patient per experiment. This clone was seen a handful of times. Its antigen is unknown. There are no base qualities to consult, and no much larger clone falls within one base. The TCR comes from a man between 18 and 35 years old with type 1 diabetes. Sequencing used naive CD4+ T cells from blood. The cell subset or site label, as the study defines it: true naive CD4+ T cells.

The sequenced DNA: TGCGCCAGCAGCCAGCGACAGGGGAGTAGGATCAATGAGCAGTTCTTC. Translation gives CASSQRQGSRINEQFF. The chain uses TRBV4-1 and TRBJ2-1; 8 bases in between match TRBD1. There are 16 amino acids in the CDR3, from cysteine to phenylalanine inclusive. Only the CDR3 part of the read is kept: 48 bases, read in frame from the first base. Relative to germline, V is missing 3 bases and J is missing 6 bases, with 10 bases of the junction outside any gene match. According to the germline V gene, CDR1 reads MGHRA and CDR2 reads YSYEKL.